Listed below are T cell receptor beta chains from one sample, sequenced in a study of T cells in Graves' hyperthyroidism and ophthalmopathy. TCRdb passed the multiplex PCR reads through MiXCR, listing each CDR3 protein once. The table has 660,000 or so distinct CDR3 sequences, about 45% seen once. The sample taken for sequencing was peripheral blood or thyroid tissue (not recorded which). The receptors here all came from an adult man with Graves' disease, either hyperthyroidism or ophthalmopathy (not recorded which). Both conserved end residues are part of each CDR3. Each record gives: V gene, clone size, J gene, D gene, CDR3 DNA, CDR3 protein. A D gene is named only where the DNA matches it firmly. Clone sizes are given selectively: once, few, many, or a class where the clone is expanded.

TRBV29-1	NA	TRBJ2-6	TRBD2	TGCAGCGCTGCTGGGACTAGCGGGGGGGTCAACGTCCTGACTTTC	CSAAGTSGGVNVLTF
TRBV7-9	NA	TRBJ1-4	TRBD1	TGTGCCTCCAATGACAGGGACGGGGAGAAACTGTTTTTT	CASNDRDGEKLFF
TRBV24-1	many	TRBJ1-1	NA	TGTGCCACCGCTTTTGGTACTGAAGCTTTCTTT	CATAFGTEAFF
TRBV29-1	many	TRBJ2-7	NA	TGCAGCGTTGTGGGCACCACCTACGAGCAGTACTTC	CSVVGTTYEQYF
TRBV12-3/TRBV12-4	NA	TRBJ1-1	TRBD1	TGTGCCAGCAGCTTGGGCGGACAGGGGAACACTGAAGCTTTCTTT	CASSLGGQGNTEAFF
TRBV2	many	TRBJ1-1	NA	TGTGCCAGCAGTGGCGGAGAGAACACTGAAGCTTTCTTT	CASSGGENTEAFF
TRBV29-1	NA	TRBJ2-5	NA	TGCAGCGTTGATGTGGGTGGGACCCAGTACTTC	CSVDVGGTQYF
TRBV6-1	few	TRBJ1-4	NA	TGTGCCAGCAGTGAAGTGAAGGAAAAACTGTTTTTT	CASSEVKEKLFF
TRBV15	NA	TRBJ1-1	NA	TGTGCCACCAGCAGCGTCGCGGGACACCCGAACACTGAAGCTTTCTTT	CATSSVAGHPNTEAFF
TRBV6-1	NA	TRBJ1-1	NA	TGTGCCGGCAGCCCATCGGTTCGTACGGACACTGAAGCTTTCTTT	CAGSPSVRTDTEAFF